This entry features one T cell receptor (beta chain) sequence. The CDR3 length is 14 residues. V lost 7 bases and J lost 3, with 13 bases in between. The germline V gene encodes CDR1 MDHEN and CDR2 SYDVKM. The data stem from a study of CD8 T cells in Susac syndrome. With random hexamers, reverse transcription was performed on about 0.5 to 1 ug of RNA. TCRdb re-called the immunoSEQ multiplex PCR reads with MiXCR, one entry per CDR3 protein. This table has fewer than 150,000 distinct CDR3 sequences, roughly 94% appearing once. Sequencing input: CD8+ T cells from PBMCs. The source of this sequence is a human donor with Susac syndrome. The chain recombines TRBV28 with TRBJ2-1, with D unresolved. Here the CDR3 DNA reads TGTGCCAGCACGTCCGGCGGAATCTACAATGAGCAGTTCTTC. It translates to CASTSGGIYNEQFF. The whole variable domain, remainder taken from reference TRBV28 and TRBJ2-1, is DVKVTQSSRYLVKRTGEKVFLECVQDMDHENMFWYRQDPGLGLRLIYFSYDVKMKEKGDIPEGYSVSREKKERFSLILESASTNQTSMYLCASTSGGIYNEQFFGPGTRLTVL.